This T cell receptor (beta chain) was obtained from a study of blood T cell repertoires in COVID-19. Turning to the study itself: From T cells, B-cell-depleted T cells, or PBMCs came the material, which was cDNA or gDNA.

In the authors' workflow: By means of reference gene primer amplification, nucleated cell counts were estimated. The repertoire was sequenced with immunoSEQ multiplex PCR; TCRdb's copy has only in-frame clones and lacks some. The V and J calls and clone size were taken over from that table, and D and trimming were inferred from the DNA. Of 120,000 to 150,000 clones listed, 70% to 90% are singletons. This CDR3 has 16 residues. Trimming took 0 bases from V and 8 from J; bases not matched to a gene: 9. The germline gives CDR1 SGDLS, CDR2 YYNGEE. Sequenced material: peripheral blood. This receptor was identified in a woman between 40 and 50 years old with active or convalescent COVID-19. This chain links TRBV9 with TRBJ2-3; 10 bases are shared with TRBD2. CDR3 amino acids: CASSVVPAGGQATQYF. CDR3 sequence (DNA): TGTGCCAGCAGCGTAGTGCCAGCGGGGGGGCAGGCTACGCAGTATTTT.